The entry that follows covers one T cell receptor (beta chain) sequence. Its antigen is still unknown. These data come from a study of T cell responses to AZD1222 COVID-19 vaccine. Overall study context: Samples with a second dose at about 4 or about 12 weeks were pooled together. Study-level points and caveats: Only six individuals given AZD1222 were seropositive at baseline.

CDR1 is MNHEY, CDR2 SVGAGI, per germline. The length of the CDR3 is 13 residues. V was trimmed by 6 bases and J by 7 bases, leaving 12 bases between them. Data came from immunoSEQ multiplex PCR; TCRdb stores just in-frame clones and leaves some out. The sample lists about 100,000 clones, about 83% occurring once. Sequenced here: peripheral blood, sampled on day 0 of AZD1222 vaccination. The clonotype was recovered from an adult in good health. The chain employs TRBV6-5 and TRBJ1-4, with TRBD1 as a possible D gene (6 bases). Here the CDR3 reads CASRGRGGEKLFF. The CDR3 DNA is TGTGCCAGCAGGGGCAGGGGCGGTGAAAAACTGTTTTTT.